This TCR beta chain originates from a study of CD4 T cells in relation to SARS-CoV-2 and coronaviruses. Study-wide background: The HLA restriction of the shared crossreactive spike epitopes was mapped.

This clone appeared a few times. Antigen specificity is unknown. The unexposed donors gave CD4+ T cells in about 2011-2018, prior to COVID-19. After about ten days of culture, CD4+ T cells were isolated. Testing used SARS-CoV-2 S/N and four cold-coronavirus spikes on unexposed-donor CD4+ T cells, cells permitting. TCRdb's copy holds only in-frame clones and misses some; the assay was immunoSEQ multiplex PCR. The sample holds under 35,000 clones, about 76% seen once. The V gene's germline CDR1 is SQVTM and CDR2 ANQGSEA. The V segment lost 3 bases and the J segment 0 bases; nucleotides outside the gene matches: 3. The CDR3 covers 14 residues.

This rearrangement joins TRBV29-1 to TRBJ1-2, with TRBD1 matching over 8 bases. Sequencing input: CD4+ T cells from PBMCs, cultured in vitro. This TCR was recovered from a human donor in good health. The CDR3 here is CSVEGDRSNYGYTF. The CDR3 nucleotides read TGCAGCGTTGAGGGGGACAGGTCTAACTATGGCTACACCTTC.